Following are 14 T cell receptor beta chains from one sample sequenced in a study of blood T cells in healthy people across ages (dated by TCRdb to between 2015 and 2016). Library preparation employed 5' RACE. The instrument given in TCRdb is Illumina HiSeq 2500. A second about 7 to 11 cycle PCR used a sample-barcoded 5' primer and a J-beta primer mix. TCRdb itself trimmed the public reads at Q25 with fastp, ran MiXCR and retained productive beta chains. All rows with the same CDR3 protein become a single entry with the most common DNA and genes. For this sample the table gives about 1.8 million distinct CDR3 sequences, of which about 50% were detected only once. The ten largest clones add up to 2.1% of the sample. The sequenced material came from blood. These receptors originate from a woman aged 35 to 49 in good health.

This clonotype was seen only a few times. The CDR3, as DNA: TGTGCCAGCAGTGAAGTAGGGACAGACTACAATGAGCAGTTCTTC. Encoded protein: CASSEVGTDYNEQFF. This chain uses TRBV6-1 with TRBJ2-1; 7 bases fit TRBD1. The CDR3 is 15 residues long. Germline V gene sequence: CDR1 MNHNS, CDR2 SASEGT. The trim removed 1 base at V and 3 bases at J, leaving 3 bases unmatched.

This clonotype was detected only a few times. V and J are TRBV7-2 and TRBJ1-2, with TRBD1 matching 7 bases. After removal of 5 bases from V and 3 bases from J, the junction contained 6 bases not matched to a gene. This CDR3 is built from 14 residues. Germline loops: CDR1 SGHTA, CDR2 FQGNSA. CDR3 coding DNA: TGTGCCAGCAGCATGACAGGGCCTGACTATGGCTACACCTTC. Translation gives CASSMTGPDYGYTF.

This chain joins TRBV20-1 and TRBJ1-6; 10 bases agree with TRBD1. V trimming: 6 bases; J trimming: 7 bases; junction bases outside the gene matches: 3. This CDR3 has 13 amino acids. Germline V gene sequence: CDR1 DFQATT, CDR2 SNEGSKA (reference sequence). The CDR3 spells CSAGTGENSPLHF. For the CDR3, the DNA is TGCAGTGCCGGGACAGGGGAGAATTCACCCCTCCACTTT.

The chain is built from TRBV29-1 and TRBJ2-6; D not resolved. The germline gives CDR1 SQVTM, CDR2 ANQGSEA. The CDR3 length is 17 residues. V lost 4 bases and J lost 5, with 21 bases in between. The CDR3 DNA sequence: TGCAGCGTTGTAGGTTTGAGATCCGTCTCCAGGGCCAACGTCCTGACTTTC. Translating gives CSVVGLRSVSRANVLTF.

This clonotype was counted a single time. The V gene is TRBV7-9, the J gene TRBJ2-6; D not certain. The germline CDR1 and CDR2 sequences are SEHNR and FQNEAQ (reference sequence). The CDR3 consists of 19 residues. V was clipped by 1 base and J by 0 bases, with 16 bases between them. CDR3 nucleotides: TGTGCCAGCAGCTTAGGAGTGGCACCCGTTAGCTCTGGGGCCAACGTCCTGACTTTC. The encoded protein is CASSLGVAPVSSGANVLTF.

There are a few counts of this clonotype. The V gene is TRBV5-5, the J gene TRBJ2-1; D might be TRBD1 (6 bases). This CDR3 has 14 residues. With 3 bases removed from V and 6 bases from J, the gap between germline ends came to 13 bases. CDR1 is SGHKS and CDR2 is YYEKEE in the germline V gene (reference sequence). The CDR3 sequence is CASSSPVRGNEQFF. As DNA, the CDR3 is TGTGCCAGCAGCTCGCCAGTCAGGGGCAATGAGCAGTTCTTC.

As regards this clonotype: Relative to the germline gene, one junction end is altered; a read error may explain this. The chain couples TRBV25-1 to TRBJ1-4; 8 nucleotides agree with TRBD1. The CDR3 has 15 residues. CDR1 and CDR2 from the germline V gene are MGHDK and SYGVNS. CDR3 amino acids: CASSARTGSFEELFF. For the CDR3, the DNA is TGTGCCAGCAGTGCCCGGACAGGGTCATTTGAAGAACTGTTTTTT.

This clonotype was seen once. The chain employs TRBV12-3 or TRBV12-4 and TRBJ2-5, with D maybe TRBD2 (5 bases). Trimming took off 6 bases at V and 7 bases at J, with 12 bases between the two ends. CDR3 size: 12 residues. CDR3 sequence: CASRDWWGTQYF. The CDR3 bases are TGTGCCAGCAGGGACTGGTGGGGGACCCAGTACTTC.

The V call is TRBV6-5, the J call TRBJ1-6; TRBD1 agrees at 9 bases. Trimming removed 0 bases from V and 7 bases from J; junction bases left unmatched: 7. The CDR3 has 17 residues. Germline assignment: CDR1 MNHEY and CDR2 SVGAGI. Here the CDR3 DNA reads TGTGCCAGCAGTTACTCTCCTCGGGACAGGGTAAATTCACCCCTCCACTTT. Translated, it gives CASSYSPRDRVNSPLHF.

The gene calls are TRBV20-1 and TRBJ1-2, with 7 bases lining up with TRBD1. Germline-derived CDR1 and CDR2 are DFQATT and SNEGSKA (reference sequence). CDR3 length: 11 amino acids. The V gene end was trimmed by 3 bases and the J gene end by 7 bases; junction bases not matched to a gene: 2. The CDR3 spells CSARTGPGYTF. DNA of the CDR3: TGCAGTGCTAGGACAGGGCCTGGCTACACCTTC.

The chain is built from TRBV2 and TRBJ2-7; 9 bases line up with TRBD1. The CDR3 runs to 12 residues. Germline V CDR1 and CDR2: SNHLY, FYNNEI. J was trimmed by 6 bases and V by 6 bases; bases with no gene match: 3. The CDR3 loop reads CASRGQGPEQYF. Here the CDR3 DNA reads TGTGCCAGCAGGGGACAGGGCCCCGAGCAGTACTTC.

This clonotype was recorded a few times. The chain carries TRBV24-1 and TRBJ2-7; D uncertain. V was cut by 5 bases and J by 1 base, with 5 bases left in between. There are 12 residues in the CDR3. Germline lookup yields CDR1 KGHDR and CDR2 SFDVKD. The CDR3 coding sequence is TGTGCCACCAGTGGCAGTTCCTACGAGCAGTACTTC. Translation: CATSGSSYEQYF.

This sequence joins TRBV19 and TRBJ2-1; D gene ambiguous. The germline V gene encodes CDR1 LNHDA and CDR2 SQIVND (reference sequence). CDR3 length: 14 residues. V lost 5 bases to trimming and J lost 13 bases, with 21 bases between them. The CDR3 bases are TGTGCCAGTAGTCCCTACACTAACCAAGAGACCCAGTTCTTC. Residues: CASSPYTNQETQFF.

The genes are TRBV28 and TRBJ1-2; TRBD1 matches 8 bases. The CDR3 is 15 residues long. The V gene's germline CDR1 is MDHEN and CDR2 SYDVKM. J lost 8 bases, V lost 6 bases, and 14 bases had no gene match. The DNA of the CDR3 is TGTGCCAGCAGCCCAGGGGGACAGGAGACACGGGGCTACACCTTC. The encoded protein is CASSPGGQETRGYTF.